Presented here are 32 T cell receptor beta chains from one specimen sequenced in a study of T cells after yellow fever vaccination. TCRdb reprocessed the 5' RACE reads via MiXCR and lists one record per CDR3 protein. The data hold tens of thousands of distinct CDR3 sequences, with around 5% observed a single time. This material consisted of CD4+ T cells sorted from PBMCs, taken roughly 14 days after the first yellow fever vaccination. These receptors all come from a man aged 18 to 35 who received the YFV17D yellow fever vaccine.

This clonotype came up many times. The rearrangement links TRBV20-1 to TRBJ2-3; D might be TRBD2 (6 bases). V was trimmed by 8 bases and J by 7 bases, leaving 16 bases between them. The CDR3 is 12 amino acids. The germline CDR1 and CDR2 sequences are DFQATT and SNEGSKA (reference sequence). The CDR3 loop is CSLRDFGNTQYF. CDR3 nucleotides: TGCAGTCTAAGGGACTTTGGGAATACGCAGTATTTT.

Many counts were recorded for this clonotype. This sequence joins TRBV6-5 and TRBJ1-6; 9 nucleotides match TRBD1. This CDR3 region has 15 residues. After removal of 6 bases from V and 6 bases from J, the junction contained 6 bases not matched to a gene. CDR1 and CDR2 from the germline V gene are MNHEY and SVGAGI. The CDR3, as DNA: TGTGCCAGCAGCCCGGGACAGGGTTCTAATTCACCCCTCCACTTT. Its protein is CASSPGQGSNSPLHF.

This clonotype appeared many times. This chain links TRBV7-9 with TRBJ1-1; TRBD1 might be the D (6 bases). The germline V gene has CDR1 SEHNR and CDR2 FQNEAQ (reference sequence). V was shortened by 1 base and J by 6 bases, with 9 bases between the two germline ends. This CDR3 contains 13 residues. The CDR3 reads CASSLEGGSEAFF. Here the CDR3 DNA reads TGTGCCAGCAGCTTAGAGGGGGGTTCTGAAGCTTTCTTT. Combining the CDR3 with reference TRBV7-9 and TRBJ1-1 gives the whole variable domain DTGVSQNPRHKITKRGQNVTFRCDPISEHNRLYWYRQTLGQGPEFLTYFQNEAQLEKSRLLSDRFSAERPKGSFSTLEIQRTEQGDSAMYLCASSLEGGSEAFFGQGTRLTVV.

In its sample, this clonotype was seen many times. The CDR3 here is CASSRGAGGTSYEQYV. The DNA of the CDR3 is TGTGCCAGCAGTCGCGGAGCGGGGGGAACCTCCTACGAGCAGTACGTC. The chain joins TRBV5-4 to TRBJ2-7, with 9 positions matching TRBD2. Germline V CDR1 and CDR2: SGHNT, YYREEE (reference sequence). There are 16 residues in the CDR3. Trimming at V came to 5 bases and at J to 0 bases, leaving 9 bases not matched to a gene.

This clonotype was detected many times. The chain couples TRBV15 to TRBJ2-7; 9 bases align to TRBD1. This CDR3 is 13 amino acids long. After removal of 3 bases from V and 7 bases from J, the junction contained 4 bases not matched to a gene. The V gene's germline CDR1 is LNHNV and CDR2 YYDKDF (reference sequence). This CDR3 reads CATSRDRGAEQYV. DNA of the CDR3: TGTGCCACCAGCAGGGACAGGGGAGCAGAGCAGTACGTC.

This clonotype occurred many times. The V gene is TRBV28, the J gene TRBJ1-6; 10 positions match TRBD1. The trim removed 5 bases at V and 14 bases at J, leaving 15 bases unmatched. Germline CDR1 is MDHEN and CDR2 is SYDVKM. The CDR3 length is 16 residues. In DNA form, the CDR3 reads TGTGCCAGCAGTAGACAGGGGGCTCAAGATATAGGGACCCTCCACTTT. Translating gives CASSRQGAQDIGTLHF.

V is TRBV7-6 and J is TRBJ1-5, with 7 bases lining up with TRBD1. Trimming took 1 base from V and 6 from J; bases not matched to a gene: 12. CDR1 and CDR2 (germline): SGHVS, FNYEAQ. CDR3 length: 17 amino acids. CDR3 sequence: CASSLGFRGARGQPQHF. The CDR3 coding sequence is TGTGCCAGCAGCTTAGGTTTCAGGGGGGCGCGGGGTCAGCCCCAGCATTTT.

The table lists this clonotype with many counts. The rearrangement joins TRBV5-1 to TRBJ1-1; D might be TRBD1 (5 bases). Trimming left V 5 bases short and J 0 bases short, with 17 bases between. Germline-derived CDR1 and CDR2 are SGHRS and YFSETQ. This CDR3 has 16 amino acids. The CDR3 nucleotides read TGCGCCAGCAGTCCGGACGGCGGGGCCTTGAACACTGAAGCTTTCTTT. Encoded protein: CASSPDGGALNTEAFF.

This clonotype was counted only a few times. This chain connects TRBV7-8 to TRBJ1-5, with D uncertain. This CDR3 has 13 residues. Per the germline V gene, CDR1 is SGHVS and CDR2 is FQNEAQ. V was trimmed by 1 base and J by 7 bases, leaving 8 bases between them. CDR3 loop: CASSLVLDQPQHF. In DNA form, the CDR3 reads TGTGCCAGCAGCTTAGTCTTGGACCAGCCCCAGCATTTT. Together with reference TRBV7-8 and TRBJ1-5, the CDR3 gives the full variable domain: GAGVSQSPRYKVAKRGQDVALRCDPISGHVSLFWYQQALGQGPEFLTYFQNEAQLDKSGLPSDRFFAERPEGSVSTLKIQRTQQEDSAVYLCASSLVLDQPQHFGDGTRLSIL.

This clonotype was observed many times. The chain carries TRBV5-5 and TRBJ2-1; 10 positions agree with TRBD2. The germline V gene encodes CDR1 SGHKS and CDR2 YYEKEE (reference sequence). The CDR3 runs to 16 residues. Trimming took 7 bases from V and 0 from J; bases not matched to a gene: 7. The DNA for the CDR3 is TGTGCCAGCGAGCTAGCGGGGGCGAGCTCCTACAATGAGCAGTTCTTC. It yields the protein CASELAGASSYNEQFF.

This clonotype was seen ten or more times. This chain connects TRBV5-1 to TRBJ2-5, with 13 bases that match TRBD2. Germline V gene lookup returns CDR1 SGHRS and CDR2 YFSETQ. With V trimmed by 4 bases and J by 1 base, 4 bases remained unmatched. The CDR3 covers 16 residues. The CDR3 nucleotides read TGCGCCAGCAGCAGACTAGCGGGGGGCCTCCAAGAGACCCAGTACTTC. Protein product: CASSRLAGGLQETQYF.

This clonotype was recorded many times. The rearrangement links TRBV7-2 to TRBJ1-1; perhaps TRBD1 as D (6 bases). Germline CDR1 and CDR2: SGHTA and FQGNSA. This CDR3 is built from 14 residues. V was shortened by 5 bases and J by 2 bases, with 12 bases between the two germline ends. Here the CDR3 DNA reads TGTGCCAGCAGCCGACAGGTTAGCAACACTGAAGCTTTCTTT. Encoded protein: CASSRQVSNTEAFF.

This clonotype has only a few counts. This chain links TRBV5-4 with TRBJ2-1, with 8 nucleotides matching TRBD1. The CDR3 length is 15 residues. The V gene's germline CDR1 is SGHNT and CDR2 YYREEE (reference sequence). Trimming at V came to 9 bases and at J to 2 bases, leaving 10 bases not matched to a gene. The CDR3 coding sequence is TGTGCCACGAGGACAGGGCAGCCTACCTACAATGAGCAGTTCTTC. The encoded protein is CATRTGQPTYNEQFF.

This clonotype was seen at least ten times. V is TRBV2 and J is TRBJ2-1, with D possibly TRBD1 on 5 matching bases. CDR1 and CDR2 (germline): SNHLY, FYNNEI. CDR3 length equals 14 residues. Trimming left V 6 bases short and J 9 bases short, with 18 bases between. For the CDR3, the DNA is TGTGCCAGCAGACTCAGGGTGGCTGCCGGTGAGCAGTTCTTC. This gives the protein CASRLRVAAGEQFF.

This clonotype appeared many times. The V gene is TRBV18, the J gene TRBJ1-3, with a possible D match to TRBD1 (5 bases). The CDR3 length is 13 residues. The V gene's germline CDR1 is KGHSH and CDR2 LQKENI. Trimming removed 6 bases from V and 7 bases from J, with 13 bases in between. The CDR3 coding sequence is TGTGCCAGCTCCCCGACGGAGGGGAACACCATATATTTT. Residues: CASSPTEGNTIYF. Full variable domain (rest looked up from reference TRBV18 and TRBJ1-3): NAGVMQNPRHLVRRRGQEARLRCSPMKGHSHVYWYRQLPEEGLKFMVYLQKENIIDESGMPKERFSAEFPKEGPSILRIQQVVRGDSAAYFCASSPTEGNTIYFGEGSWLTVV.

This clonotype occurred many times. The chain links TRBV7-7 to TRBJ2-1; D perhaps matches TRBD2 (5 bases). CDR1 SSHAT and CDR2 FNYEAQ come from the germline V gene (reference sequence). This CDR3 comprises 14 residues. V lost 0 bases to trimming and J lost 7 bases, with 10 bases between them. In DNA, the CDR3 is TGTGCCAGCAGCTTAGCCACTAGTTTTAATGAGCAGTTCTTC. Its translation: CASSLATSFNEQFF.

This clonotype was seen at least ten times. CDR3 bases: TGTGCCAGCAGTCGCCGACAGGGGCTTGGCGAGCAGTACGTC. Its protein is CASSRRQGLGEQYV. The gene calls are TRBV27 and TRBJ2-7, with TRBD1 matching 8 bases. Germline lookup yields CDR1 MNHEY and CDR2 SMNVEV (reference sequence). J gave up 6 bases and V 5 bases, and 9 bases lay outside the gene matches. This CDR3 spans 14 amino acids.

CDR3 bases: TGTGCCAGCAGCACGGGACTTAGCTATCGCGATACGCAGTATTTT. This gives the protein CASSTGLSYRDTQYF. The J gene is TRBJ2-3, the V gene TRBV5-4; TRBD2 is a possible D gene (6 bases). CDR3 length equals 15 residues. V dropped 4 bases and J dropped 6 bases, with 18 bases sitting between them. The V gene's germline CDR1 is SGHNT and CDR2 YYREEE (reference sequence).

The table lists this clonotype with many counts. The chain combines TRBV6-1 with TRBJ2-2; 10 bases map to TRBD2. Germline V gives CDR1 MNHNS, CDR2 SASEGT. After removal of 6 bases from V and 4 bases from J, the junction contained 5 bases not matched to a gene. This CDR3 is built from 15 residues. CDR3: CASSKRGGTTGELFF. As DNA, the CDR3 is TGTGCCAGCAGCAAGCGGGGGGGGACCACCGGGGAGCTGTTTTTT.

This clonotype was counted at least ten times. The rearrangement uses TRBV5-1 and TRBJ2-7; D perhaps matches TRBD1 (6 bases). In germline, CDR1 is SGHRS, CDR2 YFSETQ. This CDR3 contains 13 residues. The V end was cut by 4 bases, the J end by 1 base, with 9 bases between. DNA for the CDR3: TGCGCCAGCAGCCCGGGACAATCCTACGAGCAGTACTTC. This encodes CASSPGQSYEQYF.

This clonotype was seen ten or more times. The V and J genes are TRBV18 and TRBJ2-3; D uncertain. Trimming took 2 bases from V and 6 from J, leaving 6 bases between them. Germline CDR1 and CDR2: KGHSH and LQKENI. The CDR3 is made up of 12 amino acids. In DNA form, the CDR3 reads TGTGCCAGCTCACCAAGAAGGGATACGCAGTATTTT. Amino acids: CASSPRRDTQYF.

This clonotype was observed many times. This chain connects TRBV6-4 to TRBJ2-4; TRBD2 aligns across 9 bases. Germline V gene sequence: CDR1 MRHNA, CDR2 SNTAGT. Germline trimming cut 6 bases from V and 0 bases from J; bases unmatched to any gene: 24. CDR3 length: 22 amino acids. The CDR3 sequence: CASRLEKRGAQISKLAKNIQYF. The CDR3 nucleotides are TGTGCCAGCAGACTCGAAAAGCGGGGGGCACAAATTAGTAAACTAGCCAAAAACATTCAGTACTTC.

In this sample, this clonotype turned up many times. The chain couples TRBV27 to TRBJ2-2, with D tentatively TRBD2 (5 bases). Trimming pared 3 bases from V and 7 bases from J, leaving 9 bases between. The CDR3 sequence is 13 residues long. CDR1 is MNHEY and CDR2 is SMNVEV in the germline V gene (reference sequence). The chain's CDR3 is CASSLRGIGELFF. The CDR3 bases are TGTGCCAGCAGTTTGAGAGGGATCGGGGAGCTGTTTTTT.

This clonotype has at least ten counts. The chain couples TRBV3-1 to TRBJ2-4; D may be TRBD1 or TRBD2 (5 bases each). CDR1 and CDR2 from the germline V gene are LGHDT and YNNKEL (reference sequence). The V end lost 2 bases, the J end lost 8 bases, and 10 bases lay between the germline ends. The CDR3 runs to 13 residues. The CDR3 coding sequence is TGTGCCAGCAGCCAACCAGGGCGGGACATTCAGTACTTC. Protein: CASSQPGRDIQYF.

This clonotype came up many times. CDR3 coding DNA: TGTGCCAGCAGTTACGGGACCGGCGGCACAGATACGCAGTATTTT. Amino acid sequence: CASSYGTGGTDTQYF. The chain is built from TRBV6-5 and TRBJ2-3, with D perhaps matching TRBD1 or TRBD2 (5 bases each). The CDR3 sequence is 15 residues long. Per germline, CDR1 MNHEY and CDR2 SVGAGI. V lost 2 bases and J 1 base, leaving 10 bases between the germline ends.

This clonotype has at least ten counts. The chain is built from TRBV12-3 or TRBV12-4 and TRBJ1-1, with D maybe TRBD1 (5 bases). V lost 0 bases to trimming and J lost 5 bases, with 13 bases between them. The CDR3 length is 15 residues. This CDR3 reads CASSLASGGQTEAFF. In nucleotides, the CDR3 is TGTGCCAGCAGTTTAGCGTCGGGAGGACAAACTGAAGCTTTCTTT.

The chain joins TRBV7-2 to TRBJ2-7, with TRBD1 matching over 7 bases. The CDR3 is 13 amino acids. Trimming took 2 bases from V and 10 from J; bases not matched to a gene: 8. Germline CDR1 SGHTA, CDR2 FQGNSA. CDR3 DNA: TGTGCCAGCAGCTTATGGCTAAGGGGGCGACAGTACGTC. This gives the protein CASSLWLRGRQYV.

This clonotype was counted many times. V is TRBV5-1 and J is TRBJ2-3; 10 bases agree with TRBD2. Unmatched junction bases numbered 5, after V lost 2 bases and J lost 2 bases. Germline V gene data show CDR1 as SGHRS and CDR2 as YFSETQ. The CDR3 runs to 16 residues. CDR3 region: CASSLGTSVITDTQYF. DNA of the CDR3: TGCGCCAGCAGCTTAGGGACTAGCGTAATCACAGATACGCAGTATTTT. Looking up the rest from reference TRBV5-1 and TRBJ2-3 gives the full variable domain: KAGVTQTPRYLIKTRGQQVTLSCSPISGHRSVSWYQQTPGQGLQFLFEYFSETQRNKGNFPGRFSGRQFSNSRSEMNVSTLELGDSALYLCASSLGTSVITDTQYFGPGTRLTVL.

This clonotype was detected many times. The chain combines TRBV7-2 with TRBJ2-3; D is uncertain. Trimming removed 1 base at V and 0 bases at J, with 5 bases between. Germline CDR1 SGHTA, CDR2 FQGNSA. The length of the CDR3 is 14 residues. CDR3: CASSLVSSTDTQYF. CDR3 in DNA: TGTGCCAGCAGCTTAGTGAGTAGCACAGATACGCAGTATTTT.

There are many counts of this clonotype. V and J are TRBV5-1 and TRBJ2-3; 10 bases align to TRBD2. Unmatched junction bases numbered 1, after V lost 0 bases and J lost 0 bases. Germline V gene data show CDR1 as SGHRS and CDR2 as YFSETQ. This CDR3 has 16 residues. The CDR3 DNA sequence: TGCGCCAGCAGCTTGGCACTAGCGGGGAGCACAGATACGCAGTATTTT. Amino acids: CASSLALAGSTDTQYF.

This clonotype came up many times. The rearrangement uses TRBV28 and TRBJ2-1; 9 bases are a match to TRBD2. Germline V lookup: CDR1 MDHEN, CDR2 SYDVKM. CDR3 length: 13 amino acids. V shed 9 bases, J shed 2 bases, and the junction held 2 bases outside the gene matches. CDR3 residues: CASSSGAYNEQFF. CDR3 DNA sequence: TGTGCCAGTTCTAGCGGGGCCTACAATGAGCAGTTCTTC.

This clonotype came up many times. This chain uses TRBV29-1 with TRBJ2-3; D perhaps matches TRBD2 (5 bases). This CDR3 comprises 14 residues. The V end lost 0 bases, the J end lost 6 bases, and 13 bases lay between the germline ends. Germline CDR1 and CDR2: SQVTM and ANQGSEA. In nucleotides, the CDR3 is TGCAGCGTTGAAGACCCCCGGAGGTCGGATACGCAGTATTTT. Its translation: CSVEDPRRSDTQYF.